This T cell receptor beta chain was recovered during a study of cytomegalovirus exposure and HLA in healthy donors. Overall study context: It was reported in a later analysis that the same platform had been used for the 120 validation repertoires as for the roughly 650 first-cohort repertoires. Study-wide results and caveats: The CMV antigen specificity of a few CMV-associated chains was confirmed through in vitro analysis. The dataset shows that most TCR sequences were rare, while some public TCRs occurred in many donors.

From germline, CDR1 is SGHAT and CDR2 FQNNGV. V was clipped by 7 bases and J by 7 bases, with 11 bases between them. This CDR3 comprises 12 residues. The validation cohort, a group of 130 or so subjects, included the donors and was separate from the roughly 670-subject first cohort. Of note for this clone: What it binds is unknown.

The repertoire was sequenced with immunoSEQ multiplex PCR; TCRdb's copy has only in-frame clones and lacks some. Counted here are about 360,000 clones, about nine tenths occurring once; the ten biggest clones make up roughly 0.8%. The TCR sequence derives from a woman aged 18-29 years in good health and CMV-seronegative. The specimen was PBMCs. The V call is TRBV11-2, the J call TRBJ2-1, with no clear D. The CDR3 loop reads CASTPTRNEQFF. CDR3 DNA sequence: TGTGCCAGCACCCCAACTCGTAATGAGCAGTTCTTC.